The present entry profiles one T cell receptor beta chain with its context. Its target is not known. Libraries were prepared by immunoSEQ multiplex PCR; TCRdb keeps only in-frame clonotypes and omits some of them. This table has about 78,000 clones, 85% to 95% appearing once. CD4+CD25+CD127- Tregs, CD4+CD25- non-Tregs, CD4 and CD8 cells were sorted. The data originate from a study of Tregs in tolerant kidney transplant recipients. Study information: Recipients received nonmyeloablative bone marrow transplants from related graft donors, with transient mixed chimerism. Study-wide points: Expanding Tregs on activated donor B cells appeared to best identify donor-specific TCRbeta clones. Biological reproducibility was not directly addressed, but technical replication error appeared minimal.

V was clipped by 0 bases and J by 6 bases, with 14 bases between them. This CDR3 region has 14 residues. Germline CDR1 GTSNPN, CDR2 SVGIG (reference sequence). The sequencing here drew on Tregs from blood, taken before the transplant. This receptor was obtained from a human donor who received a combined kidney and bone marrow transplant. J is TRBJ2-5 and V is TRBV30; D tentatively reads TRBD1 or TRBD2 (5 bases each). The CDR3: CAWSVQKGTQTQYF. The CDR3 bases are TGTGCCTGGAGTGTACAGAAGGGGACGCAGACCCAGTACTTC.